This T cell receptor (beta chain) appears in the sequencing data of a study of OX40 agonist ivuxolimab in advanced cancers. Background on the study: Dose-escalation patients had hepatocellular carcinoma, melanoma, renal cell or head and neck cancer. One patient with hepatocellular carcinoma and two with cutaneous melanoma, three in all, had partial responses. Study-wide findings and caveats: The expanded peripheral T cells' antigen specificity was not determined.

On this clone itself: Antigen specificity is unknown.

CDR1 is SGHNT and CDR2 is YYREEE in the germline V gene (reference sequence). With 4 bases removed from V and 7 bases from J, the gap between germline ends came to 21 bases. The CDR3 spans 16 residues. The table came from immunoSEQ multiplex PCR; TCRdb's copy has only in-frame clones and leaves some out. The sample lists about 40,000 clones; roughly 89% were seen once. It was autoimmune disease history or systemic immunosuppression that excluded patients. Sequences were derived from CD4+ or CD8+ T cells sorted from blood, sampled in a trial of the OX40 agonist ivuxolimab. The sequence derives from an adult with an advanced solid tumor such as melanoma, head and neck, liver or kidney cancer. The gene calls are TRBV5-4 and TRBJ2-1; the D gene is possibly TRBD2 (6 bases). In DNA, the CDR3 is TGTGCCAGCAGCAGCGGCGGGACCTCGGAACTAAATGAGCAGTTCTTC. Translation gives CASSSGGTSELNEQFF.